A selection of T cell receptor beta chains follows, all from one sample in a study of monozygotic twins with inflammatory bowel disease. TCRdb re-called the 5' RACE reads, yielding one record per CDR3 amino acid sequence without DNA. The sample table includes about 440,000 distinct CDR3 sequences. Source material: blood. The receptors were gathered from a human donor with ulcerative colitis or Crohn's disease, or a healthy co-twin of an affected twin (not recorded which). Each CDR3 is given with its conserved first and last residue.

V gene,J gene,CDR3 length,CDR3 protein
TRBV6-1,TRBJ1-3,15,CASSEARTYRNTIYF
TRBV9,TRBJ2-2,16,CASSMRDSVGGGELFF
TRBV6-1,TRBJ1-1,14,CASAGGQGNYEAFF
TRBV11-2,TRBJ1-1,15,CASSLQMGGSTEAFF
TRBV5-5,TRBJ2-1,16,CASSPGLAGKFNEQFF
TRBV10-2,TRBJ1-1,14,CASVLEQGRSEAFF
TRBV5-4,TRBJ2-7,14,CASSSDMSSYEQYF
TRBV29-1,TRBJ2-7,11,CSATQGGEQYF
TRBV20-1,TRBJ2-1,14,CSATPPGDRNEQFF
TRBV4-2,TRBJ2-5,16,CASSQDWRGEQETQYF
TRBV18,TRBJ2-3,13,CASSQDRDDTQYF